These 32 T cell receptor beta chains came from one sample sequenced in a study of T cells in Graves' hyperthyroidism and ophthalmopathy (dated by TCRdb to about 2019). Library preparation used multiplex PCR. Sequencing took place on an Illumina HiSeq 2000. TCR beta CDR3 regions were amplified from RNA transcripts. The TCR CDR3 was subjected to a first round of RT-PCR using the HTBI primer set and the Qiagen OneStep RT-PCR kit. TCRdb trimmed the raw reads at Q25, called clones with MiXCR and kept productive beta chains. Under each unique CDR3 protein, matching rows form one entry showing the most common genes and DNA. The sample has some 570,000 distinct CDR3 sequences on record, roughly 18% of them singletons. Clones ranked in the top ten supply roughly 15% of the sample. Sequenced input: blood. The receptors shown here come from a woman under 30 with Graves' ophthalmopathy.

This clonotype was detected a few times. The chain couples TRBV7-3 to TRBJ2-7; D is uncertain. The germline V gene encodes CDR1 SGHTA and CDR2 FQGTGA. This CDR3 is built from 11 residues. With 2 bases removed from V and 6 bases from J, the gap between germline ends came to 5 bases. The CDR3 nucleotides read TGTGCCAGCAGCTTAGACCCCGAGCAGTACTTC. Its protein is CASSLDPEQYF.

This clonotype was seen ten or more times. The chain couples TRBV18 to TRBJ2-1; D gene uncertain. V gave up 0 bases and J gave up 9 bases, with 15 bases separating them. Germline loops: CDR1 KGHSH, CDR2 LQKENI. The CDR3 is made up of 15 amino acids. CDR3 bases: TGTGCCAGCTCACCACCGAGTGGAAATGCCCTTGAGCAGTTCTTC. It specifies CASSPPSGNALEQFF.

This rearrangement joins TRBV28 to TRBJ2-6; D might be TRBD1 (5 bases). This CDR3 contains 16 residues. V shed 2 bases and J shed 3 bases, with 11 bases lying between them. Germline V CDR1 and CDR2: MDHEN, SYDVKM. In DNA form, the CDR3 reads TGTGCCAGCAGTTTAGAGTCAGGGCGTGGGGCCAACGTCCTGACTTTC. It yields the protein CASSLESGRGANVLTF.

This rearrangement joins TRBV28 to TRBJ2-7; D is possibly TRBD1 or TRBD2 (6 bases each). V was pared by 2 bases and J by 3 bases, with 14 bases between. The CDR3 is 15 amino acids. Germline CDR1 MDHEN, CDR2 SYDVKM. The CDR3 bases are TGTGCCAGCAGTTTAGCGGGGTTAGGGGGCTACGAGCAGTACTTC. This sequence encodes CASSLAGLGGYEQYF. The variable domain in full, completed from reference TRBV28 and TRBJ2-7, reads DVKVTQSSRYLVKRTGEKVFLECVQDMDHENMFWYRQDPGLGLRLIYFSYDVKMKEKGDIPEGYSVSREKKERFSLILESASTNQTSMYLCASSLAGLGGYEQYFGPGTRLTVT.

This clonotype was detected only a few times. The chain has TRBV4-1 and TRBJ2-4; TRBD2 is a possible D gene (6 bases). CDR1 and CDR2 (germline): MGHRA, YSYEKL. Trimming removed 0 bases at V and 7 bases at J, with 10 bases between. The CDR3 spans 14 residues. The CDR3 coding sequence is TGCGCCAGCAGCCAAGAGGGGGGTTGGAACATTCAGTACTTC. Encoded protein: CASSQEGGWNIQYF.

There are many counts of this clonotype. The V and J genes are TRBV6-1 and TRBJ2-5, with 9 bases identical to TRBD2. Germline trimming cut 5 bases from V and 4 bases from J; bases unmatched to any gene: 14. Looked up from germline, CDR1 is MNHNS and CDR2 is SASEGT. This CDR3 comprises 17 residues. Here the CDR3 reads CASSYQTPGLAGETQYF. In nucleotides, the CDR3 is TGTGCCAGCAGTTACCAGACACCGGGACTAGCAGGAGAGACCCAGTACTTC.

This clonotype came up many times. Here the CDR3 reads CASIFRDREGETQYF. CDR3 coding DNA: TGTGCCAGCATATTCCGGGACAGGGAGGGCGAGACCCAGTACTTC. The rearrangement uses TRBV6-1 and TRBJ2-5; 9 bases are shared with TRBD1. Looked up from germline, CDR1 is MNHNS and CDR2 is SASEGT. The CDR3 is made up of 15 amino acids. With 7 bases clipped from V and 5 bases from J, the junction kept 11 bases outside the gene matches.

This clonotype was recorded many times. The V call is TRBV12-3 or TRBV12-4, the J call TRBJ1-5; D uncertain. The CDR3 contains 16 residues. Trimming removed 6 bases from V and 7 bases from J, with 22 bases in between. The CDR3 nucleotides are TGTGCCAGCAGCACCTCGGTTTCATTCCTCATCCAGCCCCAGCATTTT. Amino acid sequence: CASSTSVSFLIQPQHF.

The chain uses TRBV4-1 and TRBJ2-7, with TRBD2 matching 7 bases. Germline CDR1 MGHRA, CDR2 YSYEKL. J lost 0 bases, V lost 1 base, and 9 bases had no gene match. The CDR3 covers 17 residues. The CDR3 region is CASSQVGREGFSYEQYF. The CDR3 DNA sequence: TGCGCCAGCAGCCAAGTAGGAAGGGAGGGGTTCTCCTACGAGCAGTACTTC.

This clonotype has only a few counts. V is TRBV30 and J is TRBJ1-5; D ambiguous. CDR3 length: 15 residues. CDR1 is GTSNPN and CDR2 is SVGIG in the germline V gene (reference sequence). The V gene lost 1 base and the J gene lost 6 bases, with 16 bases spanning the gap. The CDR3 reads CAWSASETAAQPQHF. The CDR3 DNA is TGTGCCTGGAGTGCCTCAGAAACGGCAGCTCAGCCCCAGCATTTT.

This clonotype has only a few counts. This chain connects TRBV13 to TRBJ1-4, with TRBD1 matching 7 bases. CDR1 is PRHDT and CDR2 is FYEKMQ in the germline V gene (reference sequence). J lost 0 bases, V lost 7 bases, and 2 bases had no gene match. The CDR3 contains 14 residues. CDR3 nucleotides: TGTGCCAGCACGACAGGGACAACTAATGAAAAACTGTTTTTT. It codes for CASTTGTTNEKLFF.

The sample holds many counts of this clonotype. This sequence joins TRBV5-1 and TRBJ1-1; 7 positions agree with TRBD1. The CDR3 has 14 residues. Germline CDR1 and CDR2: SGHRS and YFSETQ. J lost 1 base, V lost 4 bases, and 4 bases had no gene match. The CDR3 sequence: CASSPTGRNTEAFF. The CDR3 region has the DNA TGCGCCAGCAGCCCGACAGGGAGGAACACTGAAGCTTTCTTT. Together with reference TRBV5-1 and TRBJ1-1, the CDR3 gives the full variable domain: KAGVTQTPRYLIKTRGQQVTLSCSPISGHRSVSWYQQTPGQGLQFLFEYFSETQRNKGNFPGRFSGRQFSNSRSEMNVSTLELGDSALYLCASSPTGRNTEAFFGQGTRLTVV.

Regarding this clonotype: At one of its ends the junction is not consistent with the germline gene, which may arise from a read error. This chain links TRBV20-1 with TRBJ2-7; a weak D match, TRBD2 (5 bases). CDR3 length equals 16 residues. CDR1 and CDR2 (germline): DFQATT, SNEGSKA (reference sequence). CDR3 residues: CSAGDTAAVSSYEQYF. DNA of the CDR3: TGCAGTGCTGGAGATACAGCAGCGGTGAGCTCCTACGAGCAGTACTTC.

This clonotype was recorded many times. The gene calls are TRBV3-1 and TRBJ2-3, with 11 positions matching TRBD2. Germline V lookup: CDR1 LGHDT, CDR2 YNNKEL (reference sequence). The CDR3 loop spans 18 amino acids. V was pared by 1 base and J by 0 bases, with 6 bases of the junction left unmatched. For the CDR3, the DNA is TGTGCCAGCAGCCAAGGATCCCTAGCGGGGGGAAGCACAGATACGCAGTATTTT. Its protein is CASSQGSLAGGSTDTQYF.

This chain joins TRBV4-1 and TRBJ1-5, with a weak D call TRBD1 (6 bases). CDR3 length: 16 amino acids. The V end was cut by 2 bases, the J end by 3 bases, with 14 bases between. CDR1 and CDR2 (germline): MGHRA, YSYEKL. The chain's CDR3 is CASSQRGGLDNQPQHF. The CDR3 nucleotides read TGCGCCAGCAGCCAAAGGGGGGGCTTGGACAATCAGCCCCAGCATTTT.

There are many counts of this clonotype. This chain joins TRBV9 and TRBJ2-2; D is uncertain. V lost 6 bases, J lost 2 bases, and 8 bases lay in between. Looked up from germline, CDR1 is SGDLS and CDR2 is YYNGEE. This CDR3 has 13 amino acids. The CDR3, as DNA: TGTGCCAGCACCGTGGGTAACACCGGGGAGCTGTTTTTT. It is translated as CASTVGNTGELFF.

The chain couples TRBV28 to TRBJ1-4; D is uncertain. The CDR3 is 17 residues long. In germline, CDR1 is MDHEN, CDR2 SYDVKM. V lost 5 bases and J lost 2, with 18 bases in between. The CDR3 DNA reads TGTGCCAGCAGTCCCTTCAGGTCCCATCCGACTAATGAAAAACTGTTTTTT. Protein: CASSPFRSHPTNEKLFF. The variable domain in full, completed from reference TRBV28 and TRBJ1-4, reads DVKVTQSSRYLVKRTGEKVFLECVQDMDHENMFWYRQDPGLGLRLIYFSYDVKMKEKGDIPEGYSVSREKKERFSLILESASTNQTSMYLCASSPFRSHPTNEKLFFGSGTQLSVL.

This clonotype has ten or more counts. The CDR3 spells CASSLSSGGTGFNQPQHF. The CDR3, as DNA: TGTGCCAGCAGTTTATCGAGTGGAGGGACAGGGTTTAATCAGCCCCAGCATTTT. This chain connects TRBV27 to TRBJ1-5; TRBD1 agrees at 9 bases. CDR1 MNHEY and CDR2 SMNVEV come from the germline V gene (reference sequence). This CDR3 has 18 amino acids. The trim removed 0 bases at V and 4 bases at J, leaving 10 bases unmatched.

This clonotype was counted ten times or more. This sequence joins TRBV10-3 and TRBJ1-1; possible D gene TRBD1, 6 bases. Trimming shortened V by 3 bases and J by 5 bases, and 7 bases separated the two germline ends. Germline CDR1 and CDR2: ENHRY and SYGVKD. This CDR3 spans 12 amino acids. CDR3 sequence reads: CAISEQGTEAFF. The CDR3, as DNA: TGTGCCATCAGTGAACAGGGAACTGAAGCTTTCTTT.

The rearrangement joins TRBV4-1 to TRBJ2-1; D unclear. CDR1 and CDR2 from the germline V gene are MGHRA and YSYEKL. Trimming removed 6 bases at V and 10 bases at J, with 16 bases between. The CDR3 length is 13 residues. In nucleotides, the CDR3 is TGCGCCAGCAGAACAGAGAACTCCTACGAGCAGTTCTTC. Residues: CASRTENSYEQFF.

The table lists this clonotype with many counts. The chain couples TRBV20-1 to TRBJ1-1; TRBD1 agrees at 8 bases. This CDR3 is 14 amino acids long. The germline gives CDR1 DFQATT, CDR2 SNEGSKA (reference sequence). J was trimmed by 5 bases and V by 5 bases; bases with no gene match: 10. In nucleotides, the CDR3 is TGCAGTGCTTTCCCAGGGGGCTTAGGAACTGAAGCTTTCTTT. It yields the protein CSAFPGGLGTEAFF.

The chain joins TRBV14 to TRBJ2-7; 8 bases fit TRBD1. J gave up 4 bases and V 1 base, and 9 bases lay outside the gene matches. Germline loops: CDR1 SGHDN, CDR2 FVKESK. The CDR3 length is 16 residues. The CDR3, as DNA: TGTGCCAGCAGCCAAGGGATGCGGACAGGGTCTTACGAGCAGTACTTC. Its translation: CASSQGMRTGSYEQYF.

This clonotype was found many times. The chain couples TRBV27 to TRBJ2-7; the D call may be TRBD1 or TRBD2 (5 bases each). V lost 5 bases and J lost 5, with 28 bases in between. This CDR3 has 18 amino acids. CDR1 is MNHEY and CDR2 is SMNVEV in the germline V gene (reference sequence). CDR3 DNA: TGTGCCAGCAGTCCCTCGAATTCCCCGCCGGGACCGGGCAACGAGCAGTACTTC. Translating it yields CASSPSNSPPGPGNEQYF.

The table lists this clonotype with many counts. The chain recombines TRBV6-1 with TRBJ2-7; 11 bases are shared with TRBD1. The V gene end was trimmed by 8 bases and the J gene end by 3 bases; junction bases not matched to a gene: 9. Looked up from germline, CDR1 is MNHNS and CDR2 is SASEGT. The CDR3 consists of 15 residues. CDR3 protein: CASRYGTGGYYEQYF. CDR3 in DNA: TGTGCCAGCCGGTACGGGACAGGGGGTTACTACGAGCAGTACTTC.

This clonotype was observed at least ten times. The chain combines TRBV30 with TRBJ1-2, with D hard to call. Trimming removed 2 bases at V and 0 bases at J, with 10 bases between. There are 14 residues in the CDR3. In germline, CDR1 is GTSNPN, CDR2 SVGIG (reference sequence). In DNA form, the CDR3 reads TGTGCCTGGAGTAGGAAGACGTCTAACTATGGCTACACCTTC. The encoded protein is CAWSRKTSNYGYTF.

This clonotype was observed a few times. The rearrangement joins TRBV6-1 to TRBJ1-2; no clear D. This CDR3 has 12 amino acids. The V gene's germline CDR1 is MNHNS and CDR2 SASEGT. V gave up 4 bases and J gave up 8 bases, with 11 bases separating them. The chain's CDR3 is CASSASPWGYTF. Here the CDR3 DNA reads TGTGCCAGCAGTGCCAGTCCATGGGGCTACACCTTC.

Many counts were recorded for this clonotype. The CDR3 here is CASSEDPGGASTDTQYF. CDR3 nucleotide sequence: TGTGCCAGCAGTGAAGACCCAGGGGGCGCGAGCACAGATACGCAGTATTTT. This chain joins TRBV6-1 and TRBJ2-3; 8 positions match TRBD1. J was trimmed by 0 bases and V by 1 base; bases with no gene match: 6. Germline CDR1 reads MNHNS; CDR2 reads SASEGT. The CDR3 extends over 17 amino acids.

This clonotype showed up many times. V gene TRBV5-1 combines with J gene TRBJ2-1; weak D call: TRBD2 (5 bases). Germline V lookup: CDR1 SGHRS, CDR2 YFSETQ. Deletions cut 0 bases from V and 9 bases from J, with 7 bases between. The CDR3 consists of 12 residues. CDR3 sequence: CASSLERGEQFF. The CDR3 coding sequence is TGCGCCAGCAGCTTGGAACGGGGTGAGCAGTTCTTC.

The rearrangement joins TRBV3-1 to TRBJ2-3, with a tentative D call TRBD2 (6 bases). V was shortened by 4 bases and J by 4 bases, with 12 bases between the two germline ends. The CDR3 contains 14 residues. The germline V gene has CDR1 LGHDT and CDR2 YNNKEL (reference sequence). The CDR3 region has the DNA TGTGCCAGCAGCCCCCTTGGAGGGTCAGATACGCAGTATTTT. Protein: CASSPLGGSDTQYF.

This clonotype was detected many times. The V and J genes are TRBV3-1 and TRBJ2-7, with 7 nucleotides matching TRBD1. J lost 3 bases, V lost 2 bases, and 7 bases had no gene match. The germline V gene encodes CDR1 LGHDT and CDR2 YNNKEL (reference sequence). This CDR3 region has 15 residues. CDR3 bases: TGTGCCAGCAGCCAAAACCCAACAGGGGACTACGAGCAGTACTTC. This encodes CASSQNPTGDYEQYF.

The DNA for the CDR3 is TGTGCCAGCAGCTTACCGAAGACAGGGGATATCTCCTACGAGCAGTACTTC. It is translated as CASSLPKTGDISYEQYF. The chain has TRBV7-2 and TRBJ2-7; 8 bases line up with TRBD1. Germline values: CDR1 SGHTA, CDR2 FQGNSA. Trimming took 2 bases from V and 0 from J; bases not matched to a gene: 9. The CDR3 covers 17 residues.

In its sample, this clonotype was seen many times. The rearrangement joins TRBV28 to TRBJ1-1; possible D gene TRBD1, 5 bases. There are 15 residues in the CDR3. Between the trimmed V and J ends, which lost 5 bases and 6 bases, there was a span of 19 bases. The germline V gene encodes CDR1 MDHEN and CDR2 SYDVKM. The CDR3 region is CASSGVGRKGSEAFF. In DNA, the CDR3 is TGTGCCAGCAGTGGGGTTGGGCGGAAGGGGTCTGAAGCTTTCTTT.